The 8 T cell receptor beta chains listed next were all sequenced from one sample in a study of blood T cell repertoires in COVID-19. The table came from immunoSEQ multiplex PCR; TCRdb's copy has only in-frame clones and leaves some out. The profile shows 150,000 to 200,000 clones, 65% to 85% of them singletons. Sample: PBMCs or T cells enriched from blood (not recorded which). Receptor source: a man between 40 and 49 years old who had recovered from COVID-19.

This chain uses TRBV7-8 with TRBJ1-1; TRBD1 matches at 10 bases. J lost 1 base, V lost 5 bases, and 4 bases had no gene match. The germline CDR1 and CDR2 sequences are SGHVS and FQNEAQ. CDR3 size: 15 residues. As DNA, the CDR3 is TGTGCCAGCAGCCGGGACAGGGGAGGGAACACTGAAGCTTTCTTT. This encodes CASSRDRGGNTEAFF.

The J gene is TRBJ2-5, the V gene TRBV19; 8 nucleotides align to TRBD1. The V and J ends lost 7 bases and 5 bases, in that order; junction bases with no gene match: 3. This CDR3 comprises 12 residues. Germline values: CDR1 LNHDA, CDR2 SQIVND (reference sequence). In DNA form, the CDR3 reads TGTGCCAGTAAGGCAGGGGGCGAGACCCAGTACTTC. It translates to CASKAGGETQYF.

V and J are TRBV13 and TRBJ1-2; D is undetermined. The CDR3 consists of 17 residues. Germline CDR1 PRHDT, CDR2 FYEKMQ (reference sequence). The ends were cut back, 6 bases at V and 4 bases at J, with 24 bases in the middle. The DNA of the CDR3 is TGTGCCAGCAGGACCGGGGAATCCATTTACTCCTTCTATGGCTACACCTTC. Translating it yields CASRTGESIYSFYGYTF. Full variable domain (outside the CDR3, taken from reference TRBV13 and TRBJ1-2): AAGVIQSPRHLIKEKRETATLKCYPIPRHDTVYWYQQGPGQDPQFLISFYEKMQSDKGSIPDRFSAQQFSDYHSELNMSSLELGDSALYFCASRTGESIYSFYGYTFGSGTRLTVV.

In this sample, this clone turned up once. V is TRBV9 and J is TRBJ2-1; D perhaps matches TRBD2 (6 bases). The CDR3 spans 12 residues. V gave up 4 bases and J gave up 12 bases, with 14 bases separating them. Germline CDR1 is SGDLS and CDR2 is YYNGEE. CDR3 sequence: CASSPLGGRQFF. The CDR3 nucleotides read TGTGCCAGCAGCCCACTGGGGGGACGGCAGTTCTTC. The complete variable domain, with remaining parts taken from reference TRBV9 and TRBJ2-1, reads DSGVTQTPKHLITATGQRVTLRCSPRSGDLSVYWYQQSLDQGLQFLIQYYNGEERAKGNILERFSAQQFPDLHSELNLSSLELGDSALYFCASSPLGGRQFFGPGTRLTVL.

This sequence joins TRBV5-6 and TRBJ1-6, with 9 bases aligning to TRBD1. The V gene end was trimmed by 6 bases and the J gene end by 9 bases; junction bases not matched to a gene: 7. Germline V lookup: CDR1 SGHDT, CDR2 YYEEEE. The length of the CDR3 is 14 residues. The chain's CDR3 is CASNVGQGFSPLHF. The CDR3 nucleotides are TGTGCCAGCAACGTCGGACAGGGGTTTTCACCCCTCCACTTT.

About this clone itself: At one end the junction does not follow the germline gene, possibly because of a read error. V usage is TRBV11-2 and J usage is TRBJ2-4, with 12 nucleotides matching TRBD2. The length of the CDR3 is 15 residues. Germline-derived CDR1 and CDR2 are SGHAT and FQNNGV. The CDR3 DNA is TGTGCCAGCAGCTTATCACCTAGCGGGGGGGCCTACGCGAGCTTC. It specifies CASSLSPSGGAYASF. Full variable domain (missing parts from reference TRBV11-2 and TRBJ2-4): EAGVAQSPRYKIIEKRQSVAFWCNPISGHATLYWYQQILGQGPKLLIQFQNNGVVDDSQLPKDRFSAERLKGVDSTLKIQPAKLEDSAVYLCASSLSPSGGAYASFGAGTRLSVL.

For the CDR3, the DNA is TGTGCCAGCAATGGACTAGCGGGGAATGAGCAGTTCTTC. Residues: CASNGLAGNEQFF. This sequence joins TRBV12-3 or TRBV12-4 and TRBJ2-1, with TRBD2 identical over 12 bases. V was clipped by 7 bases and J by 7 bases; unmatched bases: 2. This CDR3 is built from 13 residues.

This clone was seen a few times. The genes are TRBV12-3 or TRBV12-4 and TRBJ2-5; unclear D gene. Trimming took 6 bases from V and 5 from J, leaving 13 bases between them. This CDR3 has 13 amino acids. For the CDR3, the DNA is TGTGCCAGCAGGGCGACACAAACGGAGACCCAGTACTTC. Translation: CASRATQTETQYF.